This T cell receptor beta chain was recorded in a study of T cells after posttransplantation cyclophosphamide. Germline CDR1 SGHVS, CDR2 FQNEAQ. This CDR3 contains 13 residues. The V end was cut by 3 bases, the J end by 7 bases, with 10 bases between. Sequencing was performed with immunoSEQ multiplex PCR; in TCRdb, only in-frame clones are kept and a portion is missing. The repertoire consists of about 12,000 clones, with under 2.5% occurring once and the leading ten covering around 16%. Cyclophosphamide on days +3 and +4 followed busulfan-fludarabine conditioning and a marrow graft. There are a few counts of this clone.

The clonotype originates from a male patient aged 25-45 years who received an allogeneic stem cell transplant from a related donor, was CMV-positive, and had no GVHD. Some of these T cells may belong to the graft donor. This rearrangement joins TRBV7-8 to TRBJ2-1; TRBD2 might be the D (5 bases). Material: PBMCs, obtained after allogeneic stem cell transplant with posttransplant cyclophosphamide. The CDR3 is CASSLSGTNEQFF. As DNA, the CDR3 is TGTGCCAGCAGCTTGTCGGGAACAAATGAGCAGTTCTTC.